The rows below give T cell receptor beta chains drawn from one sample of a study of blood T cells in healthy people across ages. TCRdb independently ran MiXCR on the 5' RACE reads; one entry per CDR3 protein. The sample consists of approximately 760,000 distinct CDR3 sequences, around 25% of them appearing once. The sample was also linked to a second study, of T cells of mothers and their children.

Material: blood. These receptors were collected from a boy aged 10-17 years in good health. Both conserved end residues are part of each CDR3. Each record gives: V gene, D gene, J gene, clone size, CDR3 protein, CDR3 DNA. The D gene is left open where the match is weak. Clone size appears in some rows only: once, few, many, or a class for an expanded clone.

v_gene: TRBV7-9; d_gene: NA; j_gene: TRBJ1-4; abundance: few; CDR3aa: CASSIGETEKLFF; CDR3nt: TGTGCCAGCAGCATTGGCGAGACTGAAAAACTGTTTTTT
v_gene: TRBV5-6; d_gene: NA; j_gene: TRBJ1-2; abundance: NA; CDR3aa: CASSLWGGDGYTF; CDR3nt: TGTGCCAGCAGCTTGTGGGGAGGAGATGGCTACACCTTC
v_gene: TRBV10-3; d_gene: TRBD2; j_gene: TRBJ2-1; abundance: NA; CDR3aa: CAISESGLAGNNEQFF; CDR3nt: TGTGCCATCAGTGAGTCGGGACTAGCGGGAAACAATGAGCAGTTCTTC
v_gene: TRBV5-1; d_gene: NA; j_gene: TRBJ1-2; abundance: few; CDR3aa: CASSPTPDNYGYTF; CDR3nt: TGCGCCAGCAGCCCCACCCCGGACAACTATGGCTACACCTTC
v_gene: TRBV4-1; d_gene: NA; j_gene: TRBJ2-5; abundance: NA; CDR3aa: CASSQGVPLGYETQYF; CDR3nt: TGCGCCAGCAGCCAAGGGGTGCCACTTGGATACGAGACCCAGTACTTC
v_gene: TRBV5-1; d_gene: NA; j_gene: TRBJ2-2; abundance: few; CDR3aa: CASSLGEPNTGELFF; CDR3nt: TGCGCCAGCAGCTTGGGGGAACCGAACACCGGGGAGCTGTTTTTT
v_gene: TRBV9; d_gene: TRBD2; j_gene: TRBJ2-1; abundance: NA; CDR3aa: CASSVGGGGGNEQFF; CDR3nt: TGTGCCAGCAGCGTAGGAGGCGGGGGGGGGAATGAGCAGTTCTTC
v_gene: TRBV14; d_gene: TRBD2; j_gene: TRBJ2-3; abundance: few; CDR3aa: CASSPPGTSGGAPADTQYF; CDR3nt: TGTGCCAGCAGCCCGCCCGGGACTAGCGGGGGGGCCCCAGCAGATACGCAGTATTTT
v_gene: TRBV6-1; d_gene: TRBD2; j_gene: TRBJ2-1; abundance: many; CDR3aa: CASSDYGRSDEQFF; CDR3nt: TGTGCCAGCAGTGATTACGGGAGGTCCGATGAGCAGTTCTTC
v_gene: TRBV19; d_gene: NA; j_gene: TRBJ1-1; abundance: NA; CDR3aa: CASSMGWEVNTEAFF; CDR3nt: TGTGCCAGTAGTATGGGCTGGGAGGTGAACACTGAAGCTTTCTTT
v_gene: TRBV29-1; d_gene: NA; j_gene: TRBJ1-2; abundance: few; CDR3aa: CSVVDRLANYGYTF; CDR3nt: TGCAGCGTCGTAGACAGGCTAGCTAACTATGGCTACACCTTC
v_gene: TRBV6-1; d_gene: TRBD1; j_gene: TRBJ1-1; abundance: few; CDR3aa: CASSSPGTGNTEAFF; CDR3nt: TGTGCCAGCAGTTCACCCGGGACAGGGAACACTGAAGCTTTCTTT
v_gene: TRBV7-8; d_gene: NA; j_gene: TRBJ2-7; abundance: NA; CDR3aa: CASSLDIGSGEQYF; CDR3nt: TGTGCCAGCAGCTTAGATATCGGGAGTGGCGAGCAGTACTTC
v_gene: TRBV6-1; d_gene: TRBD2; j_gene: TRBJ2-1; abundance: NA; CDR3aa: CASMWAGGMDEQFF; CDR3nt: TGTGCCAGCATGTGGGCGGGAGGGATGGATGAGCAGTTCTTC
v_gene: TRBV7-9; d_gene: NA; j_gene: TRBJ2-7; abundance: NA; CDR3aa: CASSSAGQPYEQYF; CDR3nt: TGTGCCAGCAGCTCCGCGGGACAGCCCTACGAGCAGTACTTC